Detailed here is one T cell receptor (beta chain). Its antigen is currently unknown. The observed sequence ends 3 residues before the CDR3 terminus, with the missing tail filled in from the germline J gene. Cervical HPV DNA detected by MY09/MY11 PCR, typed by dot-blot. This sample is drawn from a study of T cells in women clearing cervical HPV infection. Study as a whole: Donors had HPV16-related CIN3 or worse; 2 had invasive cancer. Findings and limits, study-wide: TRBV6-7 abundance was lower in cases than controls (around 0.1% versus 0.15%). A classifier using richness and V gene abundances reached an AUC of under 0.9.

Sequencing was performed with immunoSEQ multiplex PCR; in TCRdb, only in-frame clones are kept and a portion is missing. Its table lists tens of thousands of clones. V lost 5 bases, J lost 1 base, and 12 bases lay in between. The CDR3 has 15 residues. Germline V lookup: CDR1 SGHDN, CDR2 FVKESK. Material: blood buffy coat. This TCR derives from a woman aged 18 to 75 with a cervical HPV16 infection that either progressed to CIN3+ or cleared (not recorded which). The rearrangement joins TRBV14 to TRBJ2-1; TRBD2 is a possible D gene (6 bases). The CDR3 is CASSYPEGSYNEQFF. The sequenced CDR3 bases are TGTGCCAGCAGCTATCCGGAGGGGTCCTACAATGAG.